A single sample gave rise to the 23 T cell receptor beta chains below, sequenced in a study of blood T cell repertoires in COVID-19. Libraries were prepared by immunoSEQ multiplex PCR; TCRdb keeps only in-frame clonotypes and omits some of them. The sample records under 300,000 clones, roughly nine tenths being singletons. The sequenced material came from peripheral blood. These receptors were collected from a man aged 50-59 years with acute or convalescent COVID-19.

The rearrangement links TRBV19 to TRBJ1-1; D call uncertain. CDR3 length equals 16 residues. The V gene lost 2 bases and the J gene lost 5 bases, with 18 bases spanning the gap. Germline lookup yields CDR1 LNHDA and CDR2 SQIVND (reference sequence). The CDR3 is CASSINQAGDGTEAFF. In nucleotides, the CDR3 is TGTGCCAGTAGTATAAATCAGGCCGGGGATGGAACTGAAGCTTTCTTT.

The rearrangement links TRBV21-1 to TRBJ2-7; no check of the table's D call, TRBD1, against the DNA was made. TRBV21-1 is listed as a pseudogene. The CDR3 runs 14 residues. In DNA form, the CDR3 reads TGTGCCAGCAGAGCAAGGACAGAGGACTACGAGCAGTACTTC. Translating it yields CASRARTEDYEQYF.

The rearrangement uses TRBV7-2 and TRBJ1-2; D possibly corresponds to TRBD1 (5 bases). The germline V gene has CDR1 SGHTA and CDR2 FQGNSA. V was pared by 5 bases and J by 3 bases, with 13 bases between. The CDR3 runs to 14 residues. For the CDR3, the DNA is TGTGCCAGCAGCATAATGCGCAGGGACTATGGCTACACCTTC. This translates into CASSIMRRDYGYTF.

This sequence joins TRBV27 and TRBJ2-2; possible D gene TRBD2, 5 bases. Germline V gene lookup returns CDR1 MNHEY and CDR2 SMNVEV (reference sequence). V was clipped by 5 bases and J by 1 base, with 14 bases between them. The CDR3 runs to 16 residues. This CDR3 is CASSPRTRQNTGELFF. In nucleotides, the CDR3 is TGTGCCAGCAGTCCCCGGACTCGCCAGAACACCGGGGAGCTGTTTTTT.

The chain employs TRBV2 and TRBJ1-6; D unresolved. CDR1 is SNHLY and CDR2 is FYNNEI in the germline V gene. Trimming stripped 4 bases from V and 13 bases from J, with 8 bases between. The CDR3 contains 11 residues. For the CDR3, the DNA is TGTGCCAGCAGTGGGCCGGGGCCCCTCCACTTT. Residues: CASSGPGPLHF.

The genes are TRBV18 and TRBJ2-7, with TRBD1 as a possible D gene (5 bases). Trimming took off 1 base at V and 4 bases at J, with 11 bases between the two ends. The CDR3 covers 14 residues. Germline CDR1 is KGHSH and CDR2 is LQKENI. Here the CDR3 reads CASSPQGRSYEQYF. CDR3 bases: TGTGCCAGCTCACCACAGGGGCGGAGTTACGAGCAGTACTTC.

V and J are TRBV18 and TRBJ1-5; 9 bases are a match to TRBD1. This CDR3 comprises 15 residues. CDR1 KGHSH and CDR2 LQKENI come from the germline V gene. With V trimmed by 3 bases and J by 7 bases, 7 bases remained unmatched. DNA for the CDR3: TGTGCCAGCTCACCTCTACAGGGGGCGGGGCAGCCCCAGCATTTT. Protein sequence: CASSPLQGAGQPQHF.

This chain uses TRBV6-5 with TRBJ2-7; 11 nucleotides align to TRBD1. The CDR3 totals 14 residues. CDR1 is MNHEY and CDR2 is SVGAGI in the germline V gene. The V segment lost 8 bases and the J segment 5 bases; nucleotides outside the gene matches: 8. This chain's CDR3 is CASALDRGLDEQYF. In DNA, the CDR3 is TGTGCCAGCGCCCTGGACAGGGGGCTGGACGAGCAGTACTTC.

The chain joins TRBV5-4 to TRBJ2-1; D may be TRBD1 (6 bases). V was cut by 4 bases and J by 4 bases, with 12 bases left in between. CDR1 is SGHNT and CDR2 is YYREEE in the germline V gene (reference sequence). CDR3 size: 14 residues. The CDR3 sequence: CASSNTDRYNEQFF. CDR3 nucleotides: TGTGCCAGCAGCAATACCGACAGGTACAATGAGCAGTTCTTC.

The V gene is TRBV7-3, the J gene TRBJ1-2; weak D call: TRBD1 (5 bases). The CDR3 is made up of 13 amino acids. V was pared by 3 bases and J by 6 bases, with 11 bases between. The germline gives CDR1 SGHTA, CDR2 FQGTGA. The CDR3 loop reads CASSFNGGNGYTF. CDR3 nucleotide sequence: TGTGCCAGCAGCTTCAACGGGGGGAATGGCTACACCTTC.

The chain employs TRBV19 and TRBJ2-2; TRBD2 might be the D (5 bases). This CDR3 contains 13 residues. The germline V gene encodes CDR1 LNHDA and CDR2 SQIVND (reference sequence). DNA for the CDR3: TGTGCTACCCCGGGGTATGGCGCCGGGGAGCTGTTTTTT. Translation gives CATPGYGAGELFF.

V and J are TRBV27 and TRBJ2-1; 10 bases are a match to TRBD2. The trim removed 0 bases at V and 4 bases at J, leaving 3 bases unmatched. Germline V lookup: CDR1 MNHEY, CDR2 SMNVEV (reference sequence). The CDR3 sequence is 16 residues long. The CDR3 spells CASSLSSGGFYNEQFF. The CDR3 nucleotides read TGTGCCAGCAGTTTATCTAGCGGGGGGTTTTACAATGAGCAGTTCTTC.

V usage is TRBV3-1 (or the pseudogene TRBV3-2) and J usage is TRBJ2-7; 9 nucleotides match TRBD2. V lost 0 bases, J lost 5 bases, and 11 bases stayed unmatched. Germline V gene data show CDR1 as LGHDT and CDR2 as YNNKEL (reference sequence). The length of the CDR3 is 17 residues. The CDR3: CASSQEISGLASDEQYF. Written as DNA, the CDR3 is TGTGCCAGCAGCCAAGAAATAAGTGGACTAGCGTCGGACGAGCAGTACTTC.

This clone was picked up many times. The chain is built from TRBV7-3 and TRBJ1-1; 8 bases fit TRBD1. J lost 2 bases, V lost 5 bases, and 10 bases had no gene match. The germline V gene has CDR1 SGHTA and CDR2 FQGTGA. The CDR3 runs to 16 residues. CDR3 bases: TGTGCCAGCAGCGGACGGACAGGGCCTCCTAACACTGAAGCTTTCTTT. It specifies CASSGRTGPPNTEAFF.

J is TRBJ1-6 and V is TRBV6-5; TRBD1 matches at 7 bases. CDR1 is MNHEY, CDR2 SVGAGI, per germline. CDR3 length: 15 residues. The V and J ends lost 2 bases and 8 bases, in that order; junction bases with no gene match: 6. Written as DNA, the CDR3 is TGTGCCAGCAGTTACCGGGACAGTTGGGATTCACCCCTCCACTTT. Amino acids: CASSYRDSWDSPLHF.

The chain couples TRBV7-9 to TRBJ2-5; 11 bases are a match to TRBD2. This CDR3 has 16 residues. Trimming took 5 bases from V and 5 from J; bases not matched to a gene: 10. Germline V gene data show CDR1 as SEHNR and CDR2 as FQNEAQ (reference sequence). CDR3 sequence reads: CASSPGTSGLWETQYF. CDR3 DNA sequence: TGTGCCAGCAGCCCCGGGACTAGCGGACTCTGGGAGACCCAGTACTTC.

The chain joins TRBV27 to TRBJ2-3; 10 bases align to TRBD2. CDR1 and CDR2 (germline): MNHEY, SMNVEV (reference sequence). The CDR3 extends over 16 amino acids. V lost 5 bases and J lost 2; bases outside the gene matches: 7. The CDR3 loop is CASSDPGLAITDTQYF. CDR3 nucleotides: TGTGCCAGCAGTGACCCGGGACTAGCGATCACAGATACGCAGTATTTT.

The chain joins TRBV6-6 to TRBJ2-5; TRBD1 agrees at 7 bases. This CDR3 has 14 residues. J lost 2 bases, V lost 7 bases, and 7 bases had no gene match. CDR1 is MNHNY, CDR2 SVGAGI, per germline (reference sequence). CDR3 loop: CASTRDSTQETQYF. CDR3 nucleotides: TGTGCCAGCACCAGGGACAGCACACAAGAGACCCAGTACTTC.

This sequence joins TRBV29-1 and TRBJ2-3, with 8 bases lining up with TRBD1. CDR3 length: 14 residues. V shed 6 bases and J 2 bases; nucleotides not matched to a gene: 7. Germline CDR1 reads SQVTM; CDR2 reads ANQGSEA. Written as DNA, the CDR3 is TGCAGCGTCCCACGGGACAGGAACACAGATACGCAGTATTTT. This gives the protein CSVPRDRNTDTQYF.

V and J are TRBV7-3 and TRBJ2-3; possibly TRBD1 for D (6 bases). The germline V gene has CDR1 SGHTA and CDR2 FQGTGA. Deletions cut 5 bases from V and 5 bases from J, with 20 bases between. The CDR3 is 16 residues long. The CDR3 bases are TGTGCCAGCAGCGCTAACCATTGGGCAGGGGAAGATACGCAGTATTTT. Translation gives CASSANHWAGEDTQYF.

The chain links TRBV29-1 to TRBJ2-1, with D possibly matching TRBD1 (6 bases). V shed 6 bases and J shed 5 bases, with 17 bases lying between them. The CDR3 contains 14 residues. Germline assignment: CDR1 SQVTM and CDR2 ANQGSEA. This chain's CDR3 is CSVHAMRGNNEQFF. CDR3 DNA: TGCAGCGTCCATGCGATGAGGGGGAACAATGAGCAGTTCTTC.

J is TRBJ2-7 and V is TRBV7-8, with a possible D match to TRBD1 (6 bases). V lost 1 base and J lost 7, with 17 bases in between. CDR1 is SGHVS, CDR2 FQNEAQ, per germline. The CDR3 contains 15 residues. The CDR3 coding sequence is TGTGCCAGCAGCTTAGTAGCAGGGGTCGGGTTGGAGCAGTACTTC. It encodes CASSLVAGVGLEQYF.

The V call is TRBV19, the J call TRBJ1-5; 9 positions agree with TRBD1. Trimming removed 1 base from V and 6 bases from J; junction bases left unmatched: 13. The CDR3 totals 18 residues. Germline V lookup: CDR1 LNHDA, CDR2 SQIVND (reference sequence). CDR3 DNA sequence: TGTGCCAGTAGTATAGTTTGGGTGGGGGACAGGGTAGTTCAGCCCCAGCATTTT. Protein product: CASSIVWVGDRVVQPQHF.